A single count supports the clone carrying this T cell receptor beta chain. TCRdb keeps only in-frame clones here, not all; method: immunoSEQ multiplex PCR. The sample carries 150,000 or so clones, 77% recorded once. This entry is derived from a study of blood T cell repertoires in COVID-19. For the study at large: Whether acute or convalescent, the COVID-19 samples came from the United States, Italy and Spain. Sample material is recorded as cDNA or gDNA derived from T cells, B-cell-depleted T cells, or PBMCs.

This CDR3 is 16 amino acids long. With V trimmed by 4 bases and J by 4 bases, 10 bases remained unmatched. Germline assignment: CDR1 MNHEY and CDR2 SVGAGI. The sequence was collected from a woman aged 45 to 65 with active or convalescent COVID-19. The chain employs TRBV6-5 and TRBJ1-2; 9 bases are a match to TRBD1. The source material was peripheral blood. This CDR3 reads CASSSGRDRVSYGYTF. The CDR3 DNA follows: TGTGCCAGCAGTTCCGGCCGGGACAGGGTTAGCTATGGCTACACCTTC.